The sequence of this T cell receptor (beta chain) was determined in a study of shared clonotypes between healthy human individuals. Sequencing was performed with immunoSEQ multiplex PCR; in TCRdb, only in-frame clones are kept and a portion is missing. The sample comprises a few million clones, around 93% of which are singletons, and 0.37% rests with the top ten. The germline V gene has CDR1 MDHEN and CDR2 SYDVKM. Deletions cut 2 bases from V and 5 bases from J, with 18 bases between. The CDR3 sequence is 16 residues long. V is TRBV28 and J is TRBJ1-1; possibly TRBD1 for D (5 bases). The TCR sequence derives from a man aged 18 to 30 in good health. Some clones in this sample may be carry-over from other donors' samples. What was sequenced was naive CD4+ T cells from PBMCs. Noted subset: CD45RA+ positively selected. CDR3 amino acids: CASSLIMVAGRTEAFF. CDR3 coding DNA: TGTGCCAGCAGTTTAATTATGGTTGCAGGGCGTACTGAAGCTTTCTTT.